This TCR beta chain stems from a study of OX40 agonist ivuxolimab in advanced cancers. Study results and limitations: Relatively little clonal expansion, among the lowest observed, appeared in partial responders at 0.1-3.0 mg/kg.

V lost 2 bases, J lost 0 bases, and 11 bases lay in between. There are 16 residues in the CDR3. The germline V gene encodes CDR1 MRHNA and CDR2 SNTAGT. Method: immunoSEQ multiplex PCR; TCRdb's copy keeps in-frame clones and lacks some. The sample consists of fewer than 100,000 clones, 85% to 90% of them appearing once. A note on this clone: Its matching antigen is unknown.

Specimen: CD4+ or CD8+ T cells sorted from blood, collected in a trial of the OX40 agonist ivuxolimab. The rearrangement links TRBV6-4 to TRBJ1-5; no reliable D call. The receptor was derived from an adult with an advanced solid tumor such as melanoma, head and neck, liver or kidney cancer. The CDR3 DNA reads as TGTGCCAGCAGTGACCCTAGGAGGAATAGCAATCAGCCCCAGCATTTT. It yields the protein CASSDPRRNSNQPQHF.